These 13 T cell receptor beta chains share one sample of origin, sequenced in a study of blood T cells in healthy people across ages. A second PCR of about 6 to 12 cycles used a sample-barcoded 5' primer and a J-beta primer mix. In TCRdb, the 5' RACE reads were re-called with MiXCR into one record per CDR3 protein. The sample includes around 1,000,000 distinct CDR3 sequences, around 25% seen only once; the top ten take around 0.75%. The same sample was also used in a study of T cells of mothers and their children.

Sequencing input: blood. The receptors come from a girl aged 2-15 years in good health.

In the case of this clonotype: The conserved final phenylalanine or tryptophan is absent from the CDR3, which likely points to a read error. This sequence joins TRBV7-2 and TRBJ1-2; D possibly corresponds to TRBD1 (6 bases). Germline-derived CDR1 and CDR2 are SGHTA and FQGNSA. The CDR3 runs to 14 residues. V was clipped by 5 bases and J by 0 bases, with 10 bases between them. This CDR3 reads CASSPDRANYGYTL. CDR3 in DNA: TGTGCCAGCAGCCCGGACAGAGCTAACTATGGCTACACCCTC.

This chain links TRBV5-6 with TRBJ2-5, with 8 bases that match TRBD1. V lost 6 bases, J lost 4 bases, and 11 bases stayed unmatched. Germline V gene data show CDR1 as SGHDT and CDR2 as YYEEEE. There are 15 residues in the CDR3. In nucleotides, the CDR3 is TGTGCCAGCATCCAGACAGGGGCTATTGGAGAGACCCAGTACTTC. Amino acids: CASIQTGAIGETQYF. Full variable domain (rest looked up from reference TRBV5-6 and TRBJ2-5): DAGVTQSPTHLIKTRGQQVTLRCSPKSGHDTVSWYQQALGQGPQFIFQYYEEEERQRGNFPDRFSGHQFPNYSSELNVNALLLGDSALYLCASIQTGAIGETQYFGPGTRLLVL.

This clonotype was picked up a small number of times. The chain uses TRBV7-8 and TRBJ1-5; D is perhaps TRBD1 (5 bases). The ends were cut back, 10 bases at V and 3 bases at J, with 13 bases in the middle. The CDR3 sequence is 13 residues long. Germline-derived CDR1 and CDR2 are SGHVS and FQNEAQ. Here the CDR3 DNA reads TGTGCCACCCAAAAGACAGACAATCAGCCCCAGCATTTT. Amino acid sequence: CATQKTDNQPQHF.

This clonotype was seen a few times. The J gene is TRBJ2-5, the V gene TRBV6-5; a weak D match, TRBD1 (5 bases). The J call may be faulty, since TRBJ2-7 better matches the DNA end. The CDR3 consists of 12 residues. Germline-derived CDR1 and CDR2 are MNHEY and SVGAGI. CDR3 nucleotides: TGTGCCAGCAGCCAGGGTTTCGACGAGCAGTACTTC. Its protein product is CASSQGFDEQYF.

This clonotype was counted at least ten times. The J gene is TRBJ1-1, the V gene TRBV7-9; D remains ambiguous. The CDR3 has 12 residues. Germline CDR1 and CDR2: SEHNR and FQNEAQ (reference sequence). V lost 2 bases and J 0 bases, leaving 1 base between the germline ends. The CDR3 loop reads CASSLLNTEAFF. The CDR3 nucleotides read TGTGCCAGCAGCTTATTGAACACTGAAGCTTTCTTT.

This clonotype was detected only a few times. J is TRBJ2-5 and V is TRBV7-3; possibly TRBD2 for D (7 bases). Trimming shortened V by 0 bases and J by 11 bases, and 16 bases separated the two germline ends. The CDR3 has 14 residues. The germline V gene encodes CDR1 SGHTA and CDR2 FQGTGA. The CDR3 region is CASSLTGGGGEQYF. The CDR3 DNA is TGTGCCAGCAGCTTAACGGGAGGGGGAGGGGAGCAGTACTTC. The whole variable domain, filled in from reference TRBV7-3 and TRBJ2-5, reads GAGVSQTPSNKVTEKGKYVELRCDPISGHTALYWYRQSLGQGPEFLIYFQGTGAADDSGLPNDRFFAVRPEGSVSTLKIQRTERGDSAVYLCASSLTGGGGEQYFGPGTRLLVL.

The chain combines TRBV28 with TRBJ2-5; D possibly corresponds to TRBD1 (6 bases). The better agreement between TRBJ2-7 and the DNA end casts doubt on the J call. Looked up from germline, CDR1 is MDHEN and CDR2 is SYDVKM. The CDR3 extends over 14 amino acids. The CDR3 DNA reads as TGTGCCAGCAGCAAAGATGGGACATCCTACGAGCAGTACTTC. Protein: CASSKDGTSYEQYF.

The chain uses TRBV7-2 and TRBJ2-5; 9 bases align to TRBD1. This CDR3 region has 15 residues. Germline V gives CDR1 SGHTA, CDR2 FQGNSA. The V gene end was trimmed by 7 bases and the J gene end by 2 bases; junction bases not matched to a gene: 8. In DNA, the CDR3 is TGTGCCAGCACCGTCGGGGGACAGGGACAAGAGACCCAGTACTTC. Its protein is CASTVGGQGQETQYF.

This clonotype was counted between two and nine times. This rearrangement joins TRBV29-1 to TRBJ2-3; D is perhaps TRBD1 (6 bases). This CDR3 is built from 15 residues. The V end lost 7 bases, the J end lost 3 bases, and 20 bases lay between the germline ends. Germline loops: CDR1 SQVTM, CDR2 ANQGSEA. CDR3 in DNA: TGCAGCGCCTATACCGGGACCCAGGGGACAGATACGCAGTATTTT. Translating gives CSAYTGTQGTDTQYF.

The rearrangement uses TRBV5-6 and TRBJ2-7; unclear D gene. The CDR3 is 15 residues long. Deletions cut 0 bases from V and 6 bases from J, with 16 bases between. Germline assignment: CDR1 SGHDT and CDR2 YYEEEE. CDR3 nucleotide sequence: TGTGCCAGCAGCTTGGCCGTTGAAGGGAAGGGCGAGCAGTACTTC. It translates to CASSLAVEGKGEQYF.

This clonotype was seen more than once but under ten times. This clone may be a read error of a much larger clone one base away. The chain links TRBV19 to TRBJ2-4, with unresolved D. Germline CDR1 and CDR2: LNHDA and SQIVND (reference sequence). The CDR3 runs 15 residues. V was clipped by 3 bases and J by 3 bases, with 12 bases between them. The CDR3 nucleotides are TGTGCCAGTAGTATGTCCCGCCCGGGCAAAAACATTCAGTACTTC. Protein: CASSMSRPGKNIQYF. The variable domain in full, with the rest retrieved from reference TRBV19 and TRBJ2-4, is DGGITQSPKYLFRKEGQNVTLSCEQNLNHDAMYWYRQDPGQGLRLIYYSQIVNDFQKGDIAEGYSVSREKKESFPLTVTSAQKNPTAFYLCASSMSRPGKNIQYFGAGTRLSVL.

The J gene is TRBJ1-4, the V gene TRBV5-1; D may be TRBD1 (6 bases). Germline loops: CDR1 SGHRS, CDR2 YFSETQ. CDR3 length: 18 residues. V lost 4 bases, J lost 4 bases, and 23 bases lay in between. The CDR3 sequence: CASSEGHRTLGLNEKLFF. The CDR3 nucleotides are TGCGCCAGCAGCGAGGGACACCGAACCCTGGGCCTTAATGAAAAACTGTTTTTT.

This rearrangement joins TRBV7-9 to TRBJ2-5; TRBD1 is a possible D gene (8 bases). V lost 4 bases and J lost 6, with 15 bases in between. The CDR3 is 14 amino acids. Per the germline V gene, CDR1 is SEHNR and CDR2 is FQNEAQ (reference sequence). CDR3 nucleotides: TGTGCCAGCAGCTGGACAGGGAGGGTAAAGACCCAGTACTTC. Amino acids: CASSWTGRVKTQYF.